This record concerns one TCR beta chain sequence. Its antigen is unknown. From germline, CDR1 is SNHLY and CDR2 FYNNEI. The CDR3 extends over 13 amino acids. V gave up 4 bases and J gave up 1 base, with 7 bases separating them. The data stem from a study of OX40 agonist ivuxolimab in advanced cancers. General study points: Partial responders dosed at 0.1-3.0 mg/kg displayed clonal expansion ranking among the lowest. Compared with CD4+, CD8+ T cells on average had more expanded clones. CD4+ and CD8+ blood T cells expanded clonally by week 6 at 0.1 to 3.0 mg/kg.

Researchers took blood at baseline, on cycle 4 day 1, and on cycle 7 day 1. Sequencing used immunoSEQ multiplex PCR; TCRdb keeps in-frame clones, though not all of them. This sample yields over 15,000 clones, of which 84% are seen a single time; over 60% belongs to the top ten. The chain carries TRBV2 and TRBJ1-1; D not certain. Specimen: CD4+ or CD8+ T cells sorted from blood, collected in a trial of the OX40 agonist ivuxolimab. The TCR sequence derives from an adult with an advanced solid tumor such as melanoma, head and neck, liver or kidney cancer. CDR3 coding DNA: TGTGCCAGCAGTGCTGGGCAGAACACTGAAGCTTTCTTT. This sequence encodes CASSAGQNTEAFF.